These T cell receptor beta chains were read from a single sample in a study of patients and donors after allogeneic stem cell transplantation. TCRdb re-called the RT-PCR reads with MiXCR, one entry per CDR3 protein. The data show 900,000 to 1,000,000 distinct CDR3 sequences, with about a sixth seen just once and roughly 6% held by the top ten. The sample was blood, either unsorted or a sorted T cell fraction (not recorded which). These TCRs come from a human donor who was either an allogeneic HSCT recipient or a stem cell or donor lymphocyte infusion donor (not recorded which). It is not recorded whose cells these are; they may come from a transplant donor. CDR3s include the opening cysteine and the closing phenylalanine or tryptophan. Fields, in order: D gene, clone size, V gene, J gene, CDR3 protein, CDR3 DNA. The D gene is left open where the match is weak. Not all rows give a size; the values are once, few, many and, for expanded clones, a class.

D: NA
size: NA
V: TRBV5-1
J: TRBJ1-5
CDR3: CASSLGGTQNQPQHF
DNA: TGCGCCAGCAGCTTAGGGGGTACCCAAAACCAGCCCCAGCATTTT

D: TRBD1
size: NA
V: TRBV19
J: TRBJ2-7
CDR3: CASSMGQGIYEQYF
DNA: TGTGCCAGTAGTATGGGACAGGGGATCTACGAGCAGTACTTC

D: NA
size: NA
V: TRBV28
J: TRBJ2-3
CDR3: CASSLQGFADTQYF
DNA: TGTGCCAGCAGTTTGCAAGGGTTCGCAGATACGCAGTATTTT

D: NA
size: NA
V: TRBV19
J: TRBJ2-5
CDR3: CASSIRTAGGQETQYF
DNA: TGTGCCAGTAGTATTCGGACGGCTGGAGGTCAAGAGACCCAGTACTTC

D: TRBD2
size: few
V: TRBV7-9
J: TRBJ2-7
CDR3: CASSLGAGGPLEQYF
DNA: TGTGCCAGCAGCTTAGGTGCGGGGGGACCTCTGGAGCAGTACTTC

D: TRBD2
size: few
V: TRBV5-1
J: TRBJ2-3
CDR3: CASSLPLRTSGTDTQYF
DNA: TGCGCCAGCAGCTTGCCCCTACGGACTAGCGGTACAGATACGCAGTATTTT

D: TRBD1
size: NA
V: TRBV9
J: TRBJ1-2
CDR3: CASSVGGDSENYGYTF
DNA: TGTGCCAGCAGCGTCGGAGGGGACAGCGAAAATTATGGCTACACCTTC

D: NA
size: NA
V: TRBV5-1
J: TRBJ2-3
CDR3: CASSLGVLGPLISTDTQYF
DNA: TGCGCCAGCAGCTTGGGGGTTTTAGGGCCCCTTATAAGCACAGATACGCAGTATTTT

D: NA
size: few
V: TRBV5-5
J: TRBJ2-1
CDR3: CASSLRSGTGDEQFF
DNA: TGTGCCAGCAGCTTGCGGAGCGGCACGGGGGATGAGCAGTTCTTC

D: TRBD1
size: NA
V: TRBV2
J: TRBJ1-1
CDR3: CASSTDLDRGNTEAFF
DNA: TGTGCCAGCAGCACCGACCTGGACAGGGGGAACACTGAAGCTTTCTTT

D: TRBD2
size: NA
V: TRBV9
J: TRBJ2-3
CDR3: CASSGSGRQDTQYF
DNA: TGTGCCAGCAGTGGTAGCGGGCGTCAAGATACGCAGTATTTT

D: NA
size: few
V: TRBV12-3/TRBV12-4
J: TRBJ2-7
CDR3: CASSITPGRAYEQYF
DNA: TGTGCCAGCAGTATAACCCCCGGACGTGCCTACGAGCAGTACTTC

D: TRBD1
size: few
V: TRBV10-3
J: TRBJ2-2
CDR3: CAISGTGSITGELFF
DNA: TGTGCCATCAGTGGGACAGGGAGTATCACCGGGGAGCTGTTTTTT

D: NA
size: NA
V: TRBV6-1
J: TRBJ1-5
CDR3: CASSAQVGGNQPQHF
DNA: TGTGCCAGCAGTGCCCAGGTCGGGGGCAATCAGCCCCAGCATTTT

D: TRBD1
size: few
V: TRBV7-2
J: TRBJ2-7
CDR3: CASSRISGGFSEQYF
DNA: TGTGCCAGCAGCCGTATATCAGGGGGCTTCTCCGAGCAGTACTTC

D: NA
size: NA
V: TRBV12-5
J: TRBJ2-3
CDR3: CASGPGANTDTQYF
DNA: TGTGCTAGTGGTCCGGGGGCAAATACAGATACGCAGTATTTT

D: NA
size: few
V: TRBV7-3
J: TRBJ1-1
CDR3: CASSPKSGTEAFF
DNA: TGTGCCAGCAGCCCAAAATCGGGAACTGAAGCTTTCTTT

D: TRBD1
size: NA
V: TRBV2
J: TRBJ2-3
CDR3: CASSESRQGSGTQYF
DNA: TGTGCCAGCAGTGAATCCCGACAGGGGTCAGGTACGCAGTATTTT

D: TRBD1
size: NA
V: TRBV12-3/TRBV12-4
J: TRBJ2-1
CDR3: CASSLFIPRDRAGNEQFF
DNA: TGTGCCAGCAGTTTATTTATCCCCCGGGACAGAGCTGGCAATGAGCAGTTCTTC

D: TRBD1
size: NA
V: TRBV16
J: TRBJ1-4
CDR3: CASSPGTGVSEKLFF
DNA: TGTGCCAGCAGCCCTGGGACAGGCGTCAGTGAAAAACTGTTTTTT

D: NA
size: few
V: TRBV6-1
J: TRBJ2-7
CDR3: CASRPLLLAEQYF
DNA: TGTGCCAGCAGGCCCCTTTTGTTGGCCGAGCAGTACTTC

D: TRBD1
size: few
V: TRBV11-2
J: TRBJ2-7
CDR3: CASSLRTGLTYEQYF
DNA: TGTGCCAGCAGCTTAAGGACAGGGCTAACCTACGAGCAGTACTTC

D: TRBD1
size: NA
V: TRBV2
J: TRBJ2-1
CDR3: CASSERGQEPAEQFF
DNA: TGTGCCAGCAGTGAGAGGGGACAGGAGCCGGCTGAGCAGTTCTTC

D: TRBD2
size: NA
V: TRBV20-1
J: TRBJ2-7
CDR3: CSAPRSGLAGAYYEQYF
DNA: TGCAGTGCTCCCAGATCTGGGCTAGCGGGAGCTTACTACGAGCAGTACTTC

D: NA
size: few
V: TRBV5-5
J: TRBJ2-7
CDR3: CASTSRTYEQYF
DNA: TGTGCCAGCACCTCTAGGACCTACGAGCAGTACTTC

D: NA
size: few
V: TRBV9
J: TRBJ2-2
CDR3: CASSVAVATGELFF
DNA: TGTGCCAGCAGCGTAGCAGTGGCCACCGGGGAGCTGTTTTTT

D: NA
size: NA
V: TRBV30
J: TRBJ2-6
CDR3: CAWSARGILSGANVLTF
DNA: TGTGCCTGGAGTGCGAGGGGCATCCTCTCTGGGGCCAACGTCCTGACTTTC

D: TRBD2
size: NA
V: TRBV4-1
J: TRBJ2-1
CDR3: CASSQELAGGKSSYNEQFF
DNA: TGCGCCAGCAGCCAAGAACTAGCGGGGGGAAAGAGCTCCTACAATGAGCAGTTCTTC

D: TRBD1
size: few
V: TRBV25-1
J: TRBJ1-5
CDR3: CASSRAGTANQPQHF
DNA: TGTGCCAGCAGTCGGGCCGGGACAGCGAATCAGCCCCAGCATTTT

D: NA
size: many
V: TRBV12-3/TRBV12-4
J: TRBJ2-4
CDR3: CASSFGLAKNIQYF
DNA: TGTGCCAGCAGTTTTGGGCTAGCCAAAAACATTCAGTACTTC

D: TRBD1
size: NA
V: TRBV4-3
J: TRBJ2-7
CDR3: CASSQDRQGRYEQYF
DNA: TGCGCCAGCAGCCAAGATCGACAGGGCCGCTACGAGCAGTACTTC

D: NA
size: NA
V: TRBV18
J: TRBJ2-1
CDR3: CASSPREGGANEQFF
DNA: TGTGCCAGCTCACCGAGAGAGGGGGGCGCTAATGAGCAGTTCTTC

D: NA
size: few
V: TRBV5-1
J: TRBJ2-7
CDR3: CASSLVATGYEQYF
DNA: TGCGCCAGCAGCTTGGTGGCTACCGGCTACGAGCAGTACTTC

D: TRBD1
size: NA
V: TRBV20-1
J: TRBJ2-7
CDR3: CSAAPPQGIYEQYF
DNA: TGCAGTGCTGCCCCGCCACAGGGGATCTACGAGCAGTACTTC

D: TRBD1
size: many
V: TRBV9
J: TRBJ1-2
CDR3: CASSEGQGYGYTF
DNA: TGTGCCAGCAGCGAGGGACAGGGATATGGCTACACCTTC

D: NA
size: few
V: TRBV5-1
J: TRBJ2-5
CDR3: CASSPLSGVKTQYF
DNA: TGCGCCAGCAGCCCTCTCTCAGGGGTTAAGACCCAGTACTTC